This T cell receptor (beta chain) came from a study of CD8 T cells in ankylosing spondylitis. The study, taken as a whole, reports: Disease-linked clones reportedly showed significant enrichment in matched ankylosing spondylitis synovial fluid.

Molecular-barcoded quantitative 5'-RACE produced these TCR beta libraries. TCRdb re-derived calls from the 5' RACE reads in MiXCR, one entry per CDR3 protein. The sample contains tens of thousands of distinct CDR3 sequences, 27% of which appear only once. As for this clonotype: Its target is unknown.

The germline V gene has CDR1 KGHSH and CDR2 LQKENI. The CDR3 loop spans 13 amino acids. The V end lost 6 bases, the J end lost 6 bases, and 14 bases lay between the germline ends. Specimen: blood, either unsorted or a sorted T cell fraction (not recorded which). The gene calls are TRBV18 and TRBJ1-2; D ambiguous. This receptor was identified in a male donor with ankylosing spondylitis or in good health (not recorded which). The CDR3 sequence is CASSPDGVHGYTF. The CDR3 coding sequence is TGTGCCAGCTCTCCAGACGGGGTACATGGCTACACCTTC.